Reported below is one TCR beta chain. Its antigen is not known. The repertoire was sequenced with immunoSEQ multiplex PCR; TCRdb's copy has only in-frame clones and lacks some. The data show approximately 130,000 clones, approximately 91% seen once. This record comes from a study of T cell responses to AZD1222 COVID-19 vaccine. Study at large: Recipients boosted at about 4 weeks or about 12 weeks are pooled.

Germline values: CDR1 SGDLS, CDR2 YYNGEE. With 0 bases removed from V and 5 bases from J, the gap between germline ends came to 5 bases. This CDR3 contains 13 residues. Study-wide points: Donors were largely white British and mainly female; clonal diversity was possibly underestimated. Unmutated regions of variants are reportedly targeted by nearly half of spike-specific TCRs. Repertoires were obtained only post-peak T cell response.

The rearrangement joins TRBV9 to TRBJ2-2; D unclear. The source of this sequence is an adult in good health. This sample comprised peripheral blood, obtained on day 0 of AZD1222 vaccination. CDR3 region: CASSVVGTGELFF. The CDR3 region has the DNA TGTGCCAGCAGCGTAGTGGGAACCGGGGAGCTGTTTTTT.